A single T cell receptor (beta chain) is shown here with its context. The antigen is not known. CD45RO-negative, CCR7-selected cells formed the naive CD8 fraction, which excluded terminally differentiated effector memory CD45RA+ cells. The V and J ends lost 2 bases and 3 bases, in that order; junction bases with no gene match: 7. The CDR3 covers 15 residues. Per germline, CDR1 MNHEY and CDR2 SVGAGI. The sample comes from a study of shared clonotypes between healthy human individuals. Study-wide context: CD4 naive and memory got three plates each, CD8 naive two, CD8 memory one.

Clones were read by immunoSEQ multiplex PCR, and TCRdb kept only the in-frame ones, dropping some. This sample yields under 2,000,000 clones, of which approximately 94% are seen a single time; approximately 1% belongs to the top ten. Findings and caveats of the study: Sharing across four donors was highest in naive CD4 (roughly 5%) and lowest in memory CD8 (around 0.4%).

The receptor's source is a man between 18 and 29 years old in good health. The sequenced sample consisted of naive CD8+ T cells sorted from blood. The V and J genes are TRBV6-5 and TRBJ2-7, with 7 bases identical to TRBD2. The CDR3 DNA sequence: TGTGCCAGCAGTTACGAGGCGGGAGATTTCTACGAGCAGTACTTC. It is translated as CASSYEAGDFYEQYF.